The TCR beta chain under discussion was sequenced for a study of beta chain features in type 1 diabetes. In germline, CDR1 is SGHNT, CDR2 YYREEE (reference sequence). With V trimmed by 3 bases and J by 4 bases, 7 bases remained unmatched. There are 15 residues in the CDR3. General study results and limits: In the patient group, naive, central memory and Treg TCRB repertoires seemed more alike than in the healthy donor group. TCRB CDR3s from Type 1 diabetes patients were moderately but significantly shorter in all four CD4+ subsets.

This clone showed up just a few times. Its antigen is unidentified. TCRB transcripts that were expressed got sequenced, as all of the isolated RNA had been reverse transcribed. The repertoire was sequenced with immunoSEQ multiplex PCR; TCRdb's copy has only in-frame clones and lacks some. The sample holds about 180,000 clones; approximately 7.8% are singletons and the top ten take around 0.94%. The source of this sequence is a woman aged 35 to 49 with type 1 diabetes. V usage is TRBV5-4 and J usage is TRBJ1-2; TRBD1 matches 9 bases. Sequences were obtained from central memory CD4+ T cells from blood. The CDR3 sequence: CASSWPGQGSYGYTF. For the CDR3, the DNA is TGTGCCAGCAGCTGGCCGGGACAGGGAAGCTATGGCTACACCTTC.